The source of this T cell receptor beta chain is a study of STAT3 mutations in large granular lymphocyte leukemia (dated by TCRdb to the late 2010s). Background on the whole study: Canonical activating STAT3 mutations were detected in roughly half of the longitudinally sequenced T-LGLL patients. From an initial cohort of approximately 190 LGL patients, eighteen representative T-LGLL cases were picked for longitudinal TCRbeta and STAT3 sequencing. A couple of patients with natural killer LGL leukemia were also sequenced longitudinally as controls within the study. Patients were sequenced at 4 time points on average, with the number of samplings per patient ranging from 2 to 8. Serial deep sequencing of TCRbeta CDR3 and STAT3 was performed in patients with T-cell large granular lymphocyte leukemia to reconstruct clonal hierarchy and dynamics. Over half of the T-LGLL patients were given one or more immunosuppressive therapy regimens, and roughly 40% of those treated had a hematologic response.

DNA was extracted from blood mononuclear cells, with the same DNA used for both TCR and STAT3 sequencing. CDR1 is given as SEHNR and CDR2 as FQNEAQ, both from the germline V gene (reference sequence). At the junction V is shortened by 2 bases and J by 0 bases, with 7 bases in between. The CDR3, cysteine through phenylalanine, is 14 amino acids long. Only the CDR3 region is kept as DNA, spanning 42 bases read in frame from base 1. Overall study results and their limits: Because no samples were available when a clone first appeared, clonal expansion had to be inferred from samplings taken at other points. Since codominant clonotypes persisted in some patients, a small but highly pathogenic clone may have gone undetected. Every T-LGLL patient showed at least one immunodominant TCRbeta clonotype, and about half showed multiple immunodominant subclonotypes. In about 35% of the 18 patients, TCR clonotype switching occurred after therapy, and every newly emerging clone was STAT3 wild type. The linking of therapy response to changes in TCR clonal burden was complicated by variable intervals between samplings and differing treatment regimens. Dominant TCR clone burden was found to exceed STAT3 mutant burden in several patients, suggesting that STAT3 mutation arose secondarily within a pre-expanded clone.

A word on this clone: Which antigen it targets is not known. Base qualities are missing; no much larger clone stands one base away.

TCRbeta libraries were sequenced on an Illumina MiSeq, and an average of about 40,773 productive templates per sample was obtained. Using multiplex PCR amplification, the immunoSEQ assay generated the TCRbeta CDR3 libraries. The published analysis was carried out like this. Repertoire diversity was calculated as previously defined, and values close to 0 indicated extremely monoclonal samples. Held by TCRdb, this immuneACCESS table contains in-frame sequences only and omits some clones. Under half of the omission traces to an unresolved V gene where checked; the cause of the rest is unknown. V, J and clone size were drawn from that table, and D and trimming were deduced from the DNA. For this sample the table gives 3,200 or so clones, of which around 89% were detected only once. The ten largest clones capture approximately 46% of the sample.

This receptor was taken from a man aged 35 to 55 with T-cell large granular lymphocyte leukemia. Some clones in this sample may be carry-over from other donors' samples. The age is the age at diagnosis. The sequencing sample was made of peripheral blood mononuclear cells. Recombination linked TRBV7-9 to TRBJ1-1; too little of a D gene remains to name it. CDR3 loop: CASSLSQLNTEAFF. The DNA sequence follows: TGTGCCAGCAGCTTATCACAGCTGAACACTGAAGCTTTCTTT.